One sample yielded the 2 T cell receptor beta chains listed below, sequenced in a study of blood T cell repertoires in COVID-19. Sequencing used immunoSEQ multiplex PCR; TCRdb keeps in-frame clones, though not all of them. The sample lists hundreds of thousands of clones, approximately 86% occurring once. The sequencing input was PBMCs or T cells enriched from blood (not recorded which). These receptors originate from a woman aged 50 to 65 who had recovered from COVID-19.

The chain has TRBV10-1 and TRBJ2-3; 13 bases line up with TRBD2. Germline loops: CDR1 WNHNN, CDR2 SYGVQD (reference sequence). CDR3 length: 17 amino acids. Trimming cost V 8 bases and J 0 bases; bases outside gene matches: 8. This CDR3 reads CASPGTSGNYSTDTQYF. In DNA form, the CDR3 reads TGCGCCAGCCCGGGGACTAGCGGGAACTACAGCACAGATACGCAGTATTTT.

The chain links TRBV5-1 to TRBJ2-7, with 7 bases matching TRBD1. CDR1 is SGHRS, CDR2 YFSETQ, per germline. The CDR3 has 14 residues. V shed 0 bases, J shed 5 bases, and the junction held 5 bases outside the gene matches. The CDR3: CASSLGRGRDEQYF. In nucleotides, the CDR3 is TGCGCCAGCAGCTTGGGAAGGGGGCGCGACGAGCAGTACTTC.